This T cell receptor beta chain was identified in a study of blood T cell repertoires in COVID-19. TCRdb's copy holds only in-frame clones and misses some; the assay was immunoSEQ multiplex PCR. The sample holds roughly 140,000 clones; 75% to 85% are singletons and the top ten take roughly 10%. CDR1 is LNHNV and CDR2 is YYDKDF in the germline V gene (reference sequence). V lost 3 bases, J lost 0 bases, and 3 bases stayed unmatched. The CDR3 is 15 amino acids. The receptor was isolated from a man in his sixties with active or convalescent COVID-19. J is TRBJ2-3 and V is TRBV15; 7 positions agree with TRBD1. Sequences were obtained from peripheral blood. CDR3 DNA: TGTGCCACCAGCAGGCAGACAGGGAGCACAGATACGCAGTATTTT. This encodes CATSRQTGSTDTQYF.